The clone carrying this TCR beta chain was found a few times. What it binds is not known. The V gene lost 0 bases and the J gene lost 8 bases, with 11 bases spanning the gap. The CDR3 extends over 13 amino acids. Germline V gives CDR1 SGHNT, CDR2 YYREEE (reference sequence). This entry is derived from a study of T cell repertoires in cytomegalovirus infection. Overall study results and limits: CMV-specific TCR beta clonotypes restricted by HLA-C were the ones dominating the ex vivo response.

A single record per CDR3 protein comes from TCRdb applying MiXCR to the reads. In the table there are 150,000 to 190,000 distinct CDR3 sequences, less than 25% of which are singletons. This sequence was found in a human donor in good health (CMV status not recorded). Some clones in this sample may be carry-over from other donors' samples. The sequenced sample consisted of PBMCs. The chain combines TRBV5-4 with TRBJ1-2; D is unclear. The CDR3 loop reads CASSLAPDSGYTF. CDR3 sequence (DNA): TGTGCCAGCAGCTTGGCCCCGGATTCGGGCTACACCTTC.